The source of this T cell receptor beta chain is a study of T cell clonotyping in hematopoietic cell transplantation. Study-wide results and caveats: Broader posttransplant TCR repertoire diversity was predicted by graft donor and pretransplant recipient Inverse Simpson Index values. After transplant, recipient diversity fell while pathologically expanded clonotypes grew through day 180. Few recipient clonotypes overlapped donors; over 95% were de novo at given depth.

The assay was immunoSEQ multiplex PCR, and TCRdb's table has in-frame clones only and misses some. The table has about 12,000 clones, approximately 80% seen once. The J segment lost 0 bases and the V segment lost 2 bases, leaving 3 bases of the junction unmatched. Germline V CDR1 and CDR2: SGHAT, FQNNGV. This CDR3 has 15 residues. A word on this clone: Its antigen is unknown.

Samples: about 28 days before transplant, then days 30, 100 and 180 after. This TCR was sampled from a female patient aged 40-49 years who had an allogeneic stem cell transplant from a related donor, so T cells may come from the graft donor. Some clones in this sample may be carry-over from other donors' samples. This chain uses TRBV11-2 with TRBJ2-7; TRBD2 matches 8 bases. The sample in question was PBMCs, obtained 100 days after allogeneic stem cell transplant. CDR3 bases: TGTGCCAGCAGCTTAACTAGCGGTTTCTCCTACGAGCAGTACTTC. Translating it yields CASSLTSGFSYEQYF.